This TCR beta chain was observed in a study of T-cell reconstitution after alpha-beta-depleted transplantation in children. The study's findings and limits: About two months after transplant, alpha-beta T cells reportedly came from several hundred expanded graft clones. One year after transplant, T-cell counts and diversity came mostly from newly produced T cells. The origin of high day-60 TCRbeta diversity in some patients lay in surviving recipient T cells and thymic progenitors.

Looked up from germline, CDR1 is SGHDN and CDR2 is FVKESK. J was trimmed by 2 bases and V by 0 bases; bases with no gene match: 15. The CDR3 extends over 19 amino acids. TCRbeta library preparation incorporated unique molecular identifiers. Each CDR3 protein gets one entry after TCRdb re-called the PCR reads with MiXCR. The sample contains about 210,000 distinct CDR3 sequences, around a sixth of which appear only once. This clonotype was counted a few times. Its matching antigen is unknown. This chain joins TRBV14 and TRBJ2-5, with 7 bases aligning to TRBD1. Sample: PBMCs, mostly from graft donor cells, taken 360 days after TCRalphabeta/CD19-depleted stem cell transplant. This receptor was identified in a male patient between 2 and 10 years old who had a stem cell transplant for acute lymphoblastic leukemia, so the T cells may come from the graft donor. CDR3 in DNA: TGTGCCAGCAGCCAAGATTTCACCCTAGGGACAGCAGGGCAAGAGACCCAGTACTTC. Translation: CASSQDFTLGTAGQETQYF.